This passage covers 19 T cell receptor beta chains from one sample sequenced in a study of technical replicates of blood from several donors. Here immunoSEQ multiplex PCR was the method, and the copy in TCRdb shows in-frame clones only, minus some. Counted here are more than 95,000 clones, 95% occurring once; the ten biggest clones make up roughly 0.2%. The sequenced sample was T cells isolated from PBMCs. Receptors were obtained from a human donor in good health.

The V call is TRBV7-9, the J call TRBJ1-2; 9 bases map to TRBD1. V shed 1 base, J shed 2 bases, and the junction held 8 bases outside the gene matches. CDR1 SEHNR and CDR2 FQNEAQ come from the germline V gene (reference sequence). CDR3 length: 17 residues. The CDR3 loop is CASSLEPWTGENYGYTF. The DNA for the CDR3 is TGTGCCAGCAGCTTAGAGCCATGGACAGGGGAAAACTATGGCTACACCTTC.

This rearrangement joins TRBV5-1 to TRBJ2-3, with TRBD2 matching 8 bases. V lost 7 bases, J lost 1 base, and 8 bases stayed unmatched. Germline lookup yields CDR1 SGHRS and CDR2 YFSETQ. The CDR3 contains 15 residues. The CDR3 sequence: CASLLRGGRTDTQYF. CDR3 nucleotides: TGCGCCAGCCTCCTCCGGGGGGGCCGCACAGATACGCAGTATTTT.

The chain joins TRBV5-5 to TRBJ1-5, with a weak D call TRBD1 (6 bases). Germline CDR1 SGHKS, CDR2 YYEKEE (reference sequence). Deletions cut 0 bases from V and 4 bases from J, with 14 bases between. The CDR3 sequence is 16 residues long. The CDR3, as DNA: TGTGCCAGCAGCTTGGTGACACAGGGTTTAAATCAGCCCCAGCATTTT. Residues: CASSLVTQGLNQPQHF.

This clone is a singleton in its sample. This chain uses TRBV4-1 with TRBJ2-7; D unresolved. The CDR3 is 15 residues long. V was clipped by 0 bases and J by 0 bases, with 9 bases between them. Germline-derived CDR1 and CDR2 are MGHRA and YSYEKL. The CDR3 DNA follows: TGCGCCAGCAGCCAAGACCGTCACAGCTCCTACGAGCAGTACTTC. Its translation: CASSQDRHSSYEQYF.

The CDR3 protein is CASSMDGSTDTQYF. In DNA form, the CDR3 reads TGCGCCAGCAGCATGGACGGTAGCACAGATACGCAGTATTTT. The J gene is TRBJ2-3, the V gene TRBV5-1, with no clear D. Germline assignment: CDR1 SGHRS and CDR2 YFSETQ. This CDR3 region has 14 residues. Trimming cost V 4 bases and J 0 bases, with 9 bases left between them.

The CDR3 loop is CASSSLGPVRETQYF. Here the CDR3 DNA reads TGTGCCAGCAGTTCCCTGGGGCCAGTCCGAGAGACCCAGTACTTC. The chain links TRBV6-6 to TRBJ2-5; perhaps TRBD1 as D (5 bases). The CDR3 length is 15 residues. CDR1 is MNHNY and CDR2 is SVGAGI in the germline V gene (reference sequence). Trimming left V 4 bases short and J 4 bases short, with 16 bases between.

The gene calls are TRBV29-1 and TRBJ1-1; 10 positions agree with TRBD1. After removal of 7 bases from V and 5 bases from J, the junction contained 10 bases not matched to a gene. Germline assignment: CDR1 SQVTM and CDR2 ANQGSEA. The CDR3 has 14 residues. The CDR3: CSAGTGAHRTEAFF. CDR3 DNA: TGCAGCGCTGGGACAGGGGCACACAGGACTGAAGCTTTCTTT.

The chain carries TRBV14 and TRBJ2-7; 8 bases match TRBD1. After removal of 4 bases from V and 9 bases from J, the junction contained 5 bases not matched to a gene. The CDR3 spans 12 residues. Germline V CDR1 and CDR2: SGHDN, FVKESK. The CDR3 nucleotides read TGTGCCAGCAGCCTGGACAGGGTCGGGCAGTACTTC. As protein: CASSLDRVGQYF. Full variable domain (remainder filled in from reference TRBV14 and TRBJ2-7): EAGVTQFPSHSVIEKGQTVTLRCDPISGHDNLYWYRRVMGKEIKFLLHFVKESKQDESGMPNNRFLAERTGGTYSTLKVQPAELEDSGVYFCASSLDRVGQYFGPGTRLTVT.

The chain uses TRBV7-6 and TRBJ2-3, with 11 bases identical to TRBD2. The CDR3 covers 16 residues. Germline assignment: CDR1 SGHVS and CDR2 FNYEAQ. The junction had 7 bases not matched to a gene; V was cut back by 7 bases and J by 1 base. CDR3 amino acids: CASTPIAGGRTDTQYF. The CDR3 DNA is TGTGCCAGCACCCCCATAGCGGGAGGGCGCACAGATACGCAGTATTTT.

This chain links TRBV11-3 with TRBJ2-3; no reliable D call. Germline V lookup: CDR1 SGHNT, CDR2 YENEEA. The CDR3 extends over 13 amino acids. Trimming took off 3 bases at V and 5 bases at J, with 9 bases between the two ends. CDR3: CASSFESGDTQYF. CDR3 DNA sequence: TGTGCCAGCAGCTTCGAATCAGGAGATACGCAGTATTTT.

The V call is TRBV14, the J call TRBJ2-3, with a weak D call TRBD1 (5 bases). In germline, CDR1 is SGHDN, CDR2 FVKESK. This CDR3 is 17 amino acids long. V lost 0 bases to trimming and J lost 0 bases, with 13 bases between them. CDR3: CASSQDYSNRSTDTQYF. CDR3 sequence (DNA): TGTGCCAGCAGCCAAGATTATTCCAACAGGAGCACAGATACGCAGTATTTT.

The CDR3 is CASSFFIVTKPSNEQFF. The CDR3 DNA reads TGTGCCAGCAGCTTTTTTATCGTTACGAAACCCAGCAATGAGCAGTTCTTC. The chain couples TRBV5-5 to TRBJ2-1; D is unclear. The CDR3 has 17 residues. Germline V CDR1 and CDR2: SGHKS, YYEKEE (reference sequence). Trimming pared 2 bases from V and 6 bases from J, leaving 21 bases between.

J is TRBJ1-1 and V is TRBV28; 8 nucleotides align to TRBD1. Germline V gene data show CDR1 as MDHEN and CDR2 as SYDVKM. The junction had 17 bases not matched to a gene; V was cut back by 4 bases and J by 4 bases. The CDR3 is 18 residues long. The DNA for the CDR3 is TGTGCCAGCAGTTCCGGGACAGGATTTCTCGGTGGTACCACTGAAGCTTTCTTT. Its protein product is CASSSGTGFLGGTTEAFF.

This chain links TRBV4-2 with TRBJ1-4, with D possibly matching TRBD1 (6 bases). Germline CDR1 is LGHNA and CDR2 is YNFKEQ. This CDR3 spans 18 amino acids. Trimming shortened V by 0 bases and J by 10 bases, and 24 bases separated the two germline ends. Here the CDR3 DNA reads TGTGCCAGCAGCCAAGAATCTACAGGGTCTGGCTCTCAGGGAAAACTGTTTTTT. This sequence encodes CASSQESTGSGSQGKLFF.

This chain links TRBV9 with TRBJ1-2, with D tentatively TRBD1 (6 bases). The CDR3 loop spans 14 amino acids. Trimming shortened V by 6 bases and J by 5 bases, and 17 bases separated the two germline ends. Germline loops: CDR1 SGDLS, CDR2 YYNGEE. The CDR3 protein is CASNQGGGQYGYTF. The CDR3 coding sequence is TGTGCCAGCAACCAAGGGGGGGGACAATATGGCTACACCTTC.

The J gene is TRBJ1-3, the V gene TRBV7-9, with 7 bases lining up with TRBD1. This CDR3 region has 14 residues. Trimming removed 4 bases from V and 4 bases from J; junction bases left unmatched: 4. In germline, CDR1 is SEHNR, CDR2 FQNEAQ (reference sequence). The CDR3 sequence: CASSSTGRGNTIYF. The CDR3 DNA sequence: TGTGCCAGCAGCTCGACAGGGCGCGGAAACACCATATATTTT.

The chain carries TRBV19 and TRBJ2-1; the D is unclear. V gave up 4 bases and J gave up 0 bases, with 13 bases separating them. This CDR3 region has 16 residues. Germline assignment: CDR1 LNHDA and CDR2 SQIVND (reference sequence). CDR3 protein: CASSTNWRSSYNEQFF. The DNA for the CDR3 is TGTGCCAGTAGTACCAATTGGCGGAGCTCCTACAATGAGCAGTTCTTC.

This chain links TRBV5-1 with TRBJ1-2; D may be TRBD1 (6 bases). With 4 bases removed from V and 1 base from J, the gap between germline ends came to 8 bases. Germline lookup yields CDR1 SGHRS and CDR2 YFSETQ. The CDR3 extends over 13 amino acids. The CDR3 bases are TGCGCCAGCAGCACGGACAGTAACTATGGCTACACCTTC. Protein sequence: CASSTDSNYGYTF.

This clone appeared once. This sequence joins TRBV28 and TRBJ2-2; 16 bases fit TRBD2. V was clipped by 1 base and J by 6 bases; unmatched bases: 11. Germline assignment: CDR1 MDHEN and CDR2 SYDVKM. The CDR3 length is 20 residues. CDR3 region: CASSLFTGTSGRAFPGELFF. The CDR3 DNA is TGTGCCAGCAGTTTATTCACCGGGACTAGCGGGAGGGCCTTCCCCGGGGAGCTGTTTTTT.